This entry features one T cell receptor (beta chain) sequence. It lacks a known antigen. Base quality data are lacking; no much larger clone is found one base away. The collaborating institutions used their own protocols to collect whole blood in K2EDTA tubes. Collaborator samples were shipped for TCRbeta analysis as frozen whole blood, isolated PBMCs, or DNA extracted from either sample type. TCRbeta CDR3 regions were amplified from genomic DNA by means of the immunoSEQ Assay, a bias-controlled multiplex PCR. Per the source publication's procedure: The number of nucleated cells in each sample was estimated by amplification of reference gene primers within the assay. Sequence reads were collapsed and filtered to measure the absolute abundance of every unique TCRbeta CDR3 rearrangement. For each sample, productive Simpson clonality was calculated as the square root of Simpson's diversity index across productive rearrangements. TCRdb re-hosts the immuneACCESS table, in-frame sequences only. Its copies lack some clones; in the studies checked, an unresolved V gene accounts for under half of them, and the cause for the rest is not known. V, J and clone size were drawn from that table, and D and trimming were deduced from the DNA. Within this sample are some 120,000 clones, with about 88% of them counted one time only. The ten largest clones take up approximately 1% of the sample.

The sample is drawn from a study of blood T cell repertoires in COVID-19 (dated by TCRdb to between 2020 and 2021). In the study overall: The collaborator samples originated in the United States, Italy and Spain and spanned the acute and convalescent phases of COVID-19. The prospective study material was composed of cDNA or gDNA derived from T cells, B-cell-depleted T cells, or PBMCs. The dataset comprised deeply sampled blood TCRbeta repertoires from subjects exposed to, actively infected with, or recovered from COVID-19. The repertoires were released in a freely available public database meant as a resource for research on the immune response to SARS-CoV-2. Samples were obtained from the ongoing ImmuneRACE study (first 160 participants) and from some 1,300 subjects provided by 6 global collaborators. A de-identified subject ID, COVID-19 status, age in years and sex were almost always included in the sample metadata. Where available, HLA class I and class II types were taken from metadata supplied by the sample provider and were not determined by assay-based typing. Overall study results and their limits: How much clinical and demographic metadata was included differed by source and by participant, and the metadata was provided uncurated.

The CDR3 holds 15 amino acids from the cysteine to the phenylalanine. CDR3 DNA only is kept here, 45 bases in frame from base 1. Trimming removed 1 base from V and 1 base from J, leaving 8 bases between the germline ends. CDR1 is given as SNHLY and CDR2 as FYNNEI, both from the germline V gene. Sequencing input: peripheral blood. The rearranged chain carries TRBV2 and TRBJ1-5; the D segment cannot be called with confidence. The sequence was collected from a woman aged 80 or older with acute or convalescent COVID-19. The sequence in DNA is TGTGCCAGCAGTGAAGACAGAGCAAGCAATCAGCCCCAGCATTTT. Its translation is CASSEDRASNQPQHF.